One and the same sample provided the 5 T cell receptor beta chains below, sequenced in a study of CD8+ T cells in alopecia areata. After isolation, RNA underwent reverse transcription to generate cDNA as the sequencing template. The assay was immunoSEQ multiplex PCR, and TCRdb's table has in-frame clones only and misses some. The sample comprises 90,000 to 120,000 clones, under 65% of which are singletons, and 23% rests with the top ten. What was sequenced was NKG2D-low CD8+ T cells sorted from blood. All receptors come from a human donor with alopecia areata.

This clone was detected only a few times. The V and J genes are TRBV6-5 and TRBJ1-1; D remains unclear. The germline CDR1 and CDR2 sequences are MNHEY and SVGAGI. V lost 6 bases, J lost 1 base, and 9 bases lay in between. The CDR3 length is 13 residues. The CDR3 DNA sequence: TGTGCCAGCAGCTCCTCGGCGAACACTGAAGCTTTCTTT. It yields the protein CASSSSANTEAFF.

This clone occurred a few times. This chain links TRBV27 with TRBJ2-1; D gene ambiguous. Germline V gene lookup returns CDR1 MNHEY and CDR2 SMNVEV (reference sequence). V was trimmed by 3 bases and J by 7 bases, leaving 10 bases between them. The CDR3 covers 13 residues. CDR3 in amino acids: CASSFGQQNEQFF. The CDR3 DNA reads as TGTGCCAGCAGTTTCGGGCAACAAAATGAGCAGTTCTTC.

The V and J genes are TRBV6-5 and TRBJ2-2; TRBD1 aligns across 10 bases. The CDR3 extends over 15 amino acids. Trimming took 5 bases from V and 7 from J; bases not matched to a gene: 7. Germline V gives CDR1 MNHEY, CDR2 SVGAGI. The CDR3 here is CASSPGDRGNGELFF. CDR3 bases: TGTGCCAGCAGTCCCGGGGACAGGGGAAACGGGGAGCTGTTTTTT.

This chain joins TRBV7-8 and TRBJ1-1; unclear D gene. The V gene lost 1 base and the J gene lost 7 bases, with 10 bases spanning the gap. Germline CDR1 SGHVS, CDR2 FQNEAQ. The CDR3 is 13 residues long. The DNA of the CDR3 is TGTGCCAGCAGCTTAGGGGCAGCCATTGAAGCTTTCTTT. It yields the protein CASSLGAAIEAFF.

V and J are TRBV5-4 and TRBJ2-1; no clear D gene. CDR1 SGHNT and CDR2 YYREEE come from the germline V gene (reference sequence). The CDR3 length is 16 residues. V was trimmed by 2 bases and J by 0 bases, leaving 12 bases between them. The CDR3 nucleotides read TGTGCCAGCAGCTTTCCCCCTTTTAACTCCTACAATGAGCAGTTCTTC. Translation gives CASSFPPFNSYNEQFF.